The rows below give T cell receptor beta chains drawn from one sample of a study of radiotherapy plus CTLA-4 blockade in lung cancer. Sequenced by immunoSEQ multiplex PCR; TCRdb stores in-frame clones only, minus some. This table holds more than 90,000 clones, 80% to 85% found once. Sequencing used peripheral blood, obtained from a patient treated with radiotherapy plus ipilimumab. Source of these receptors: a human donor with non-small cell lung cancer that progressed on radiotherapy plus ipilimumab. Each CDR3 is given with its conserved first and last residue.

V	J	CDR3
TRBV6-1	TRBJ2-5	CASSEPARGARETQYF
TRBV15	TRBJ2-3	CATSRDPLGLDTQYF
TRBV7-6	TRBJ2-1	CASSLGHEQFF
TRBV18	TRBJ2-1	CASSPTVGGAYNEQFF
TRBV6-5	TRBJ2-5	CASSYDGTQETQYF
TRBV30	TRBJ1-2	CAWGGGRDTPNYGYTF
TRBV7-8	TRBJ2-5	CASSLALSGRDQETQYF
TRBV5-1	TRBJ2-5	CASSLGAGIQETQYF
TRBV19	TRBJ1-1	CASSITLVSEAFF
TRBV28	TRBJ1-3	CASSPPGTGAPSSGNTIYF
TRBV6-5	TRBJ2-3	CASTQYGTDTQYF
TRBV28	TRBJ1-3	CASSLRSGNTIYF
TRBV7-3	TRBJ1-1	CASSLGQGTEAFF
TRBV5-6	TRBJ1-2	CASSPGGGGLGGYTF
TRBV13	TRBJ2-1	CASSRTPGQGVGEQFF
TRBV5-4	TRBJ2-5	CASSLQQGEGETQYF
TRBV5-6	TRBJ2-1	CASGDSSYNEQFF
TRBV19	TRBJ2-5	CASNADEETQYF
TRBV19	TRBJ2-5	CASSGALTTRETQYF
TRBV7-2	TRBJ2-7	CASSTRGLAGDSYEQYF
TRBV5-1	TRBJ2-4	CASSPDRGGKNIQYF
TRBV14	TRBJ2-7	CASSQLGNEQYF